The 19 T cell receptor beta chains below all came from one sample that was sequenced in a study of T cell clusters in autoimmune cytopenias. One tube held mixed TRB-A and TRB-B primer pools for touch-down PCR. TCRdb reprocessed the multiplex PCR reads and stores each CDR3 protein as one record, lacking DNA. The specimen's table records some 6,200 distinct CDR3 sequences. Each sample's input was roughly 230 ng genomic DNA, 35,000 to 40,000 genome equivalents. These same data were also listed under a study on T cell repertoires in aging, cancer and after chemotherapy.

Specimen: peripheral blood. These receptors were collected from a human donor in good health.

The chain couples TRBV7-9 to TRBJ2-3; the TRBD1 assignment by TCRdb is unverifiable without DNA. CDR1 and CDR2 (germline): SEHNR, FQNEAQ (reference sequence). CDR3 length equals 19 residues. This CDR3 reads CASSSTSTPGPAPPDTQYF. Full variable domain (rest looked up from reference TRBV7-9 and TRBJ2-3): DTGVSQNPRHKITKRGQNVTFRCDPISEHNRLYWYRQTLGQGPEFLTYFQNEAQLEKSRLLSDRFSAERPKGSFSTLEIQRTEQGDSAMYLCASSSTSTPGPAPPDTQYFGPGTRLTVL.

This chain links TRBV6-1 with TRBJ2-1; lacking DNA, the TRBD1 call made by TCRdb goes unchecked. Germline V gives CDR1 MNHNS, CDR2 SASEGT. The CDR3 length is 13 residues. CDR3 protein: CASTPRGDNEQFF.

The J gene is TRBJ1-1, the V gene TRBV6-6; TCRdb outputs TRBD1, but without DNA this stays unchecked. CDR1 is MNHNY, CDR2 SVGAGI, per germline (reference sequence). The length of the CDR3 is 18 residues. The CDR3 loop is CASRHKGQLGNLNTEAFF.

This clonotype is deemed medium-sized by its frequency. This chain joins TRBV6-5 and TRBJ2-3; TCRdb designates TRBD2, a call that cannot be tested without DNA. This CDR3 region has 18 residues. Per germline, CDR1 MNHEY and CDR2 SVGAGI. CDR3 residues: CASSYPRSSGGSTDTQYF.

The CDR3 sequence is CASSSHRGTEAFF. The genes are TRBV7-2 and TRBJ1-1; with no DNA, the TCRdb D assignment of TRBD1 cannot be verified. Looked up from germline, CDR1 is SGHTA and CDR2 is FQGNSA. This CDR3 contains 13 residues.

The chain combines TRBV7-9 with TRBJ1-2. This CDR3 has 13 residues. CDR1 is SEHNR, CDR2 FQNEAQ, per germline (reference sequence). CDR3 sequence: CASSPRGPDGYTF.

The V call is TRBV20-1, the J call TRBJ2-3. The CDR3 has 11 residues. Germline CDR1 reads DFQATT; CDR2 reads SNEGSKA (reference sequence). CDR3 amino acids: CSARGVDTQYF.

The V and J genes are TRBV5-1 and TRBJ1-2; as DNA is missing, the TRBD1 call by TCRdb cannot be tested. Germline CDR1 SGHRS, CDR2 YFSETQ. The CDR3 contains 16 residues. CDR3 amino acids: CASSLGTGVVDYGYTF.

J is TRBJ2-1 and V is TRBV4-3; TCRdb lists TRBD1, though no DNA is available to test this call. Germline V gene lookup returns CDR1 LGHNA and CDR2 YSLEER. The length of the CDR3 is 16 residues. CDR3: CASSQERQASYNEQFF.

V gene TRBV12-3 or TRBV12-4 combines with J gene TRBJ1-2; the D gene TCRdb calls, TRBD1, cannot be checked with no DNA. CDR3 length equals 14 residues. The CDR3 here is CASRGQGIPYGYTF.

The chain uses TRBV21-1 and TRBJ1-3. TRBV21-1 corresponds to a pseudogene. This CDR3 is 12 amino acids long. CDR3 residues: CASSKSENTIYF.

The chain links TRBV6-5 to TRBJ1-1; TCRdb's D call, TRBD1, is unchecked because there is no DNA. Germline assignment: CDR1 MNHEY and CDR2 SVGAGI. The CDR3 covers 14 residues. CDR3 in amino acids: CASSPFRDRGSAFF.

The chain uses TRBV5-4 and TRBJ2-5; TCRdb designates TRBD2, a call that cannot be tested without DNA. There are 14 residues in the CDR3. Germline CDR1 reads SGHNT; CDR2 reads YYREEE (reference sequence). The CDR3 loop reads CASSPWELAETQYF.

Measured by frequency, this clonotype is large. This sequence joins TRBV5-4 and TRBJ2-3; TCRdb reports TRBD2, a call that lacks DNA to check it against. From germline, CDR1 is SGHNT and CDR2 YYREEE (reference sequence). This CDR3 is 17 amino acids long. The CDR3 spells CASSLRLAGGPTDTQYF. Together with reference TRBV5-4 and TRBJ2-3, the CDR3 gives the full variable domain: ETGVTQSPTHLIKTRGQQVTLRCSSQSGHNTVSWYQQALGQGPQFIFQYYREEENGRGNFPPRFSGLQFPNYSSELNVNALELDDSALYLCASSLRLAGGPTDTQYFGPGTRLTVL.

Judged by frequency, this clonotype is medium-sized. V is TRBV6-6 and J is TRBJ2-3; TCRdb gives TRBD1 as the D gene, but with no DNA this cannot be confirmed. The CDR3 consists of 15 residues. Germline CDR1 MNHNY, CDR2 SVGAGI (reference sequence). The CDR3 spells CASSDPGGATDTQYF.

The chain links TRBV20-1 to TRBJ2-1. This CDR3 spans 14 amino acids. Germline CDR1 reads DFQATT; CDR2 reads SNEGSKA (reference sequence). This CDR3 is CSASAKEDYNEQFF.

The chain recombines TRBV27 with TRBJ2-7; TCRdb lists TRBD1, though no DNA is available to test this call. This CDR3 contains 16 residues. Germline CDR1 and CDR2: MNHEY and SMNVEV (reference sequence). CDR3 amino acids: CASSLTGPDRVHEQYF.

In terms of frequency, this clonotype is medium-sized. The genes are TRBV29-1 and TRBJ2-1; absent DNA, TCRdb's TRBD2 call cannot be checked. Germline V gene sequence: CDR1 SQVTM, CDR2 ANQGSEA. There are 16 residues in the CDR3. This CDR3 reads CSVALSGGRSYNEQFF.

This chain uses TRBV5-6 with TRBJ2-7. This CDR3 spans 13 amino acids. Germline CDR1 SGHDT, CDR2 YYEEEE. The CDR3 protein is CASRYTGAYEQYF. The complete variable domain, with remaining parts taken from reference TRBV5-6 and TRBJ2-7, reads DAGVTQSPTHLIKTRGQQVTLRCSPKSGHDTVSWYQQALGQGPQFIFQYYEEEERQRGNFPDRFSGHQFPNYSSELNVNALLLGDSALYLCASRYTGAYEQYFGPGTRLTVT.